This is a list of T cell receptor beta chains from one sample in a study of blood T cell repertoires in COVID-19. Sequencing was performed with immunoSEQ multiplex PCR; in TCRdb, only in-frame clones are kept and a portion is missing. The sample holds tens of thousands of clones; 60% to 85% are singletons and the top ten take about 6.5%. Sequences were obtained from peripheral blood. These receptors were taken from a man between 65 and 85 years old with acute or convalescent COVID-19. The CDR3 runs from the conserved cysteine through the conserved F or W. A D gene is named only where the DNA matches it firmly. For some rows the clone size is stated as once, few or many, or as a class when expanded; others skip it.

cdr3_length,j_call,v_call,clone_size,d_call,cdr3_nt,cdr3_aa
12,TRBJ2-1,TRBV5-1,NA,TRBD2,TGCGCCAGCAGCCCGGGACTAGCTGAGCAGTTCTTC,CASSPGLAEQFF
19,TRBJ1-3,TRBV6-1,NA,NA,TGTGCCAGCAGTGAAGCTAGCCCCTCCTGGCCCTTCTCTGGAAACACCATATATTTT,CASSEASPSWPFSGNTIYF
16,TRBJ2-1,TRBV9,NA,NA,TGTGCCAGCACGTGGAGGGAAGGAGGAAAGACGGGTGAGCAGTTCTTC,CASTWREGGKTGEQFF
14,TRBJ1-4,TRBV5-6,NA,NA,TGTGCCAGCAGCCTGGACTACAGGGATGAAAAACTGTTTTTT,CASSLDYRDEKLFF
14,TRBJ2-5,TRBV15,NA,TRBD1,TGTGCCACCAGCGGCGGGACAGGGATAGAGACCCAGTACTTC,CATSGGTGIETQYF
15,TRBJ2-5,TRBV15,NA,TRBD1,TGTGCCACCAGCAGAGGGGACAGGGCCCAAGAGACCCAGTACTTC,CATSRGDRAQETQYF
16,TRBJ2-7,TRBV5-4,NA,TRBD2,TGTGCCAGCAGCGGGGGACTAGCGGGCAGAAGCTACGAGCAGTACTTC,CASSGGLAGRSYEQYF
11,TRBJ1-1,TRBV5-5,NA,NA,TGTGCCAGCGAAACTACAGGTAAAGCTTTCTTT,CASETTGKAFF
14,TRBJ1-1,TRBV27,NA,NA,TGTGCCAGCAGTTTAGGGGAGTCTAAGGCTGAAGCTTTCTTT,CASSLGESKAEAFF
19,TRBJ2-2,TRBV6-6,NA,TRBD1,TGTGCCAGCAGTCCTGATACTCGGACAGGCCCACTCGGAACCGGGGAGCTGTTTTTT,CASSPDTRTGPLGTGELFF
13,TRBJ2-3,TRBV2,NA,NA,TGTGCCAGCAGCCGGGATCGGACAGATACGCAGTATTTT,CASSRDRTDTQYF
16,TRBJ2-1,TRBV4-1,few,TRBD2,TGCGCCAGCAGCCAAGAAGGGCTAGCGGGGGGGAATGAGCAGTTCTTC,CASSQEGLAGGNEQFF
14,TRBJ1-4,TRBV30,many,TRBD1,TGTGCCTGGAGTGTAGCCGGGACAGGGGCGGCCTTGTTTTTT,CAWSVAGTGAALFF
13,TRBJ2-3,TRBV27,NA,NA,TGTGCCAGCAGTTTGGGAGCGGAAGATACGCAGTATTTT,CASSLGAEDTQYF
14,TRBJ1-1,TRBV2,once,NA,TGTGCCAGCAGTGAAACGCCTATGAACACTGAAGCTTTCTTT,CASSETPMNTEAFF
13,TRBJ1-5,TRBV5-4,NA,NA,TGTGCCAGCAGCTTTACACCTTCCCAGCCCCAGCATTTT,CASSFTPSQPQHF
14,TRBJ2-2,TRBV27,NA,NA,TGTGCCAGCAGTTTTGGCAGGGGGGCCGGGGAGCTGTTTTTT,CASSFGRGAGELFF
15,TRBJ1-2,TRBV5-6,few,TRBD1,TGTGCCAGCAGCCCGGACTTAGGGACAGGGAACGGCTACACCTTC,CASSPDLGTGNGYTF
15,TRBJ1-5,TRBV19,few,NA,TGTGCCAGTAGTATAGAAGCCACAGTCCATCAGCCCCAGCATTTT,CASSIEATVHQPQHF
14,TRBJ2-7,TRBV21-1,NA,NA,TGTGCCAGCAGCAAAGGGGGGGGCTCGGGCGAGCAGTACTTC,CASSKGGGSGEQYF
15,TRBJ2-7,TRBV4-2,NA,TRBD2,TGTGCCAGCAGCCCACAAGCGGGAGGAACCTACGAGCAGTACTTC,CASSPQAGGTYEQYF
15,TRBJ1-5,TRBV2,NA,NA,TGTGCCAGCAGTTGGGGCCCTGGGGGGAATCAGCCCCAGCATTTT,CASSWGPGGNQPQHF
13,TRBJ1-5,TRBV5-1,many,NA,TGCGCCAGCAGCCACGGGAGCAATCAGCCCCAGCATTTT,CASSHGSNQPQHF
17,TRBJ2-2,TRBV12-5,NA,TRBD1,TGTGCTAGTGGCTATTCCGCCGGGACAGGGAACACCGGGGAGCTGTTTTTT,CASGYSAGTGNTGELFF
14,TRBJ1-1,TRBV4-2,NA,NA,TGTGCCAGCAGCCTGGGGACTGGGAACACTGAAGCTTTCTTT,CASSLGTGNTEAFF
19,TRBJ1-3,TRBV4-2,NA,TRBD1,TGTGCCAGCAGCCAAGACGGGACAGGGGGCTATTACTCTGGAAACACCATATATTTT,CASSQDGTGGYYSGNTIYF
13,TRBJ2-7,TRBV28,NA,TRBD1,TGTGCCAGCAGTCCTTTCAGGGGGAACGAGCAGTACTTC,CASSPFRGNEQYF
16,TRBJ1-1,TRBV10-2,NA,NA,TGCGCCAGCAGTGGAAAGGGTGGACAGCTGAACACTGAAGCTTTCTTT,CASSGKGGQLNTEAFF
12,TRBJ1-2,TRBV12-3/TRBV12-4,NA,TRBD1,TGTGCCAGCAGCCCCTTGACAGGGTCCTACACCTTC,CASSPLTGSYTF
16,TRBJ2-3,TRBV24-1,NA,NA,TGTGCCACCAGTGACCGGGGAGCCTCAAACACAGATACGCAGTATTTT,CATSDRGASNTDTQYF